These 18 T cell receptor beta chains were sequenced from one sample in a study of T-cell reconstitution after alpha-beta-depleted transplantation in children. A library of TCRbeta sequences, prepared with unique molecular identifiers, was generated. MiXCR, applied by TCRdb to the PCR reads, yields one record per CDR3 protein. The sample includes about 980,000 distinct CDR3 sequences, roughly 29% of them seen just once. The starting material was PBMCs, mostly from graft donor cells, obtained 360 days after TCRalphabeta/CD19-depleted stem cell transplant. These receptors originate from a boy less than two years old who had a stem cell transplant for SCID, so the T cells may come from the graft donor.

The J gene is TRBJ2-6, the V gene TRBV2; either TRBD1 or TRBD2 may supply D (6 bases each). Germline CDR1 and CDR2: SNHLY and FYNNEI. This CDR3 is built from 18 residues. V was trimmed by 2 bases and J by 2 bases, leaving 16 bases between them. The CDR3 loop is CASSEPFLGGAGANVLTF. The CDR3 DNA reads TGTGCCAGCAGTGAACCCTTCTTGGGGGGCGCTGGGGCCAACGTCCTGACTTTC.

This clonotype was counted only a few times. CDR3 region: CASSLVALPRNTGELFF. The CDR3 nucleotides read TGTGCCAGCAGCTTAGTTGCTCTCCCACGGAACACCGGGGAGCTGTTTTTT. This rearrangement joins TRBV7-2 to TRBJ2-2, with D hard to call. Germline V gene sequence: CDR1 SGHTA, CDR2 FQGNSA. The CDR3 runs to 17 residues. Trimming removed 1 base from V and 1 base from J, with 13 bases in between.

J is TRBJ2-1 and V is TRBV15, with TRBD2 identical over 9 bases. The CDR3 has 18 amino acids. The junction had 13 bases not matched to a gene; V was cut back by 0 bases and J by 7 bases. Germline CDR1 reads LNHNV; CDR2 reads YYDKDF (reference sequence). DNA of the CDR3: TGTGCCACCAGCAGAGATTCCAGGGCGGGGGGGCCGCAAAATGAGCAGTTCTTC. It translates to CATSRDSRAGGPQNEQFF.

This clonotype was seen once. The gene calls are TRBV7-2 and TRBJ2-7, with 9 bases that match TRBD1. This CDR3 comprises 16 residues. V trimming: 5 bases; J trimming: 1 base; junction bases outside the gene matches: 9. Per the germline V gene, CDR1 is SGHTA and CDR2 is FQGNSA. Here the CDR3 DNA reads TGTGCCAGCAGCCTCAACTCCGGGACAGGGTCCTACGAGCAGTACTTC. It specifies CASSLNSGTGSYEQYF.

This clonotype showed up just a few times. J is TRBJ2-3 and V is TRBV5-6, with 8 bases that match TRBD2. V lost 1 base and J lost 4; bases outside the gene matches: 2. The CDR3 runs 14 residues. Germline values: CDR1 SGHDT, CDR2 YYEEEE. The CDR3 DNA is TGTGCCAGCAGCTTGCCCGGGGGGGCAGATACGCAGTATTTT. It is translated as CASSLPGGADTQYF.

This clonotype has a count of ten or more. The rearrangement joins TRBV6-5 to TRBJ1-1, with TRBD1 matching 7 bases. Unmatched junction bases numbered 5, after V lost 5 bases and J lost 2 bases. The germline gives CDR1 MNHEY, CDR2 SVGAGI. There are 14 residues in the CDR3. CDR3 coding DNA: TGTGCCAGCAGTACTACAGGGGCTAACACTGAAGCTTTCTTT. It encodes CASSTTGANTEAFF.

The J gene is TRBJ2-3, the V gene TRBV7-2, with no clear D. The CDR3 runs 14 residues. Trimming took off 2 bases at V and 2 bases at J, with 8 bases between the two ends. Germline loops: CDR1 SGHTA, CDR2 FQGNSA. For the CDR3, the DNA is TGTGCCAGCAGCTTATCGCCCACCACAGATACGCAGTATTTT. This sequence encodes CASSLSPTTDTQYF.

The chain links TRBV20-1 to TRBJ2-3, with D unclear. V lost 6 bases to trimming and J lost 6 bases, with 13 bases between them. The CDR3 runs to 12 residues. Germline CDR1 and CDR2: DFQATT and SNEGSKA (reference sequence). CDR3 amino acids: CSAEVAGDTQYF. CDR3 sequence (DNA): TGCAGTGCCGAGGTGGCCGGGGATACGCAGTATTTT.

The chain is built from TRBV27 and TRBJ1-4, with a possible D match to TRBD1 (6 bases). Trimming left V 3 bases short and J 0 bases short, with 8 bases between. CDR3 size: 15 residues. Germline V gene sequence: CDR1 MNHEY, CDR2 SMNVEV (reference sequence). The CDR3: CASSLGGPTNEKLFF. The DNA for the CDR3 is TGTGCCAGCAGTTTGGGGGGGCCAACTAATGAAAAACTGTTTTTT.

The J gene is TRBJ2-7, the V gene TRBV20-1, with 10 positions matching TRBD1. The V gene end was trimmed by 3 bases and the J gene end by 0 bases; junction bases not matched to a gene: 2. Per the germline V gene, CDR1 is DFQATT and CDR2 is SNEGSKA (reference sequence). This CDR3 is 14 amino acids long. The CDR3, as DNA: TGCAGTGCTAGGAGACAGGGGGCCTCCTACGAGCAGTACTTC. It encodes CSARRQGASYEQYF.

The sample holds a few counts of this clonotype. The V gene is TRBV2, the J gene TRBJ2-2; 8 nucleotides align to TRBD1. V shed 4 bases and J 4 bases; nucleotides not matched to a gene: 14. This CDR3 is built from 18 residues. CDR1 is SNHLY, CDR2 FYNNEI, per germline. The CDR3, as DNA: TGTGCCAGCAGTGCTCCCTCCGGACAGGGAAGCCTCACCGGGGAGCTGTTTTTT. Translating gives CASSAPSGQGSLTGELFF.

The CDR3 is CAWSGQSYGYTF. CDR3 DNA: TGTGCCTGGAGTGGACAGTCCTATGGCTACACCTTC. V and J are TRBV30 and TRBJ1-2; D might be TRBD1 (5 bases). The CDR3 has 12 amino acids. The V and J ends lost 1 base and 4 bases respectively, with 7 bases between them. CDR1 GTSNPN and CDR2 SVGIG come from the germline V gene (reference sequence).

The rearrangement joins TRBV12-3 or TRBV12-4 to TRBJ2-1, with TRBD2 matching over 9 bases. The V gene end was trimmed by 3 bases and the J gene end by 7 bases; junction bases not matched to a gene: 7. This CDR3 comprises 15 residues. The CDR3 DNA follows: TGTGCCAGCAGTTTCCGTCGAGCGGGGGGAAATGAGCAGTTCTTC. Translation gives CASSFRRAGGNEQFF.

This clonotype was seen more than once but under ten times. This rearrangement joins TRBV4-1 to TRBJ2-3; 7 bases fit TRBD1. V lost 4 bases and J lost 1; bases outside the gene matches: 5. The germline V gene has CDR1 MGHRA and CDR2 YSYEKL. This CDR3 is 15 amino acids long. The CDR3 nucleotides read TGCGCCAGCAGCCGAGGGGGCCTCGGCACAGATACGCAGTATTTT. It yields the protein CASSRGGLGTDTQYF.

The V and J genes are TRBV12-3 or TRBV12-4 and TRBJ2-2; 9 bases are shared with TRBD1. Trimming cost V 8 bases and J 2 bases; bases outside gene matches: 6. CDR3 size: 15 residues. The CDR3 reads CASRHRGLNTGELFF. Written as DNA, the CDR3 is TGTGCCAGCCGACACAGGGGGCTAAACACCGGGGAGCTGTTTTTT.

The chain employs TRBV20-1 and TRBJ2-1; 9 bases are a match to TRBD2. Germline V lookup: CDR1 DFQATT, CDR2 SNEGSKA (reference sequence). The J segment lost 10 bases and the V segment lost 1 base, leaving 11 bases of the junction unmatched. CDR3 length: 15 residues. CDR3 nucleotide sequence: TGCAGTGCTAGAGGGGGTAGCGGGGGACCAAACGAGCAGTTCTTC. It is translated as CSARGGSGGPNEQFF.

There are a few counts of this clonotype. The chain joins TRBV5-1 to TRBJ2-7, with TRBD2 identical over 10 bases. Germline V gives CDR1 SGHRS, CDR2 YFSETQ. The CDR3 spans 14 residues. J gave up 4 bases and V 7 bases, and 8 bases lay outside the gene matches. DNA of the CDR3: TGCGCCAGCGACCTAGCGGGAGAGGATTACGAGCAGTACTTC. The encoded protein is CASDLAGEDYEQYF.

This clonotype was seen only a few times. The gene calls are TRBV12-3 or TRBV12-4 and TRBJ2-3; 8 nucleotides agree with TRBD2. Trimming at V came to 5 bases and at J to 1 base, leaving 5 bases not matched to a gene. CDR3 size: 15 residues. The CDR3 nucleotides read TGTGCCAGCAGTCAAGCGGGGGCTCGCACAGATACGCAGTATTTT. It yields the protein CASSQAGARTDTQYF.